These 3 T cell receptor beta chains share one sample of origin, sequenced in a study of blood T cell repertoires in COVID-19. The table came from immunoSEQ multiplex PCR; TCRdb's copy has only in-frame clones and leaves some out. The sample holds 150,000 to 200,000 clones, 70% to 90% seen once. Sequenced input: peripheral blood. The receptors were sampled from a human donor in a cohort sampled during active COVID-19.

The rearrangement links TRBV6-6 to TRBJ2-3, with unresolved D. V lost 8 bases and J lost 0, with 9 bases in between. Looked up from germline, CDR1 is MNHNY and CDR2 is SVGAGI (reference sequence). CDR3 length equals 13 residues. The DNA for the CDR3 is TGTGCCAGCGGCCCAGCGAGCACAGATACGCAGTATTTT. This encodes CASGPASTDTQYF.

The rearrangement links TRBV5-1 to TRBJ2-7, with unresolved D. CDR1 is SGHRS, CDR2 YFSETQ, per germline. This CDR3 region has 14 residues. V lost 0 bases to trimming and J lost 3 bases, with 10 bases between them. CDR3 protein: CASSLESLYYEQYF. The CDR3 DNA reads as TGCGCCAGCAGCTTGGAGAGCTTATACTACGAGCAGTACTTC.

V is TRBV6-2 or TRBV6-3 and J is TRBJ1-2; TRBD1 might be the D (6 bases). With 4 bases removed from V and 6 bases from J, the gap between germline ends came to 15 bases. This CDR3 contains 14 residues. Germline V CDR1 and CDR2: MNHEY, SVGEGT. The CDR3: CASSFQGWSDGYTF. As DNA, the CDR3 is TGTGCCAGCAGTTTTCAGGGGTGGTCGGATGGCTACACCTTC.